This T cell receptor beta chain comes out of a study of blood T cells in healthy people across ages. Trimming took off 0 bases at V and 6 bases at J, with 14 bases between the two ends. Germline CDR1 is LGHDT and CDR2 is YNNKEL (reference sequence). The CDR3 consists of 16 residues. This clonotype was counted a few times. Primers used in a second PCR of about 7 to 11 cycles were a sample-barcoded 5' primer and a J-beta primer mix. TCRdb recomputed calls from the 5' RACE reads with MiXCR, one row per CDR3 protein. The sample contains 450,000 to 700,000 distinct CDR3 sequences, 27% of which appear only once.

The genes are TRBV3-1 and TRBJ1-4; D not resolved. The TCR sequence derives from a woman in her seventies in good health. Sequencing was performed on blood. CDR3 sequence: CASSQDLVRVDEKLFF. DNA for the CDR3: TGTGCCAGCAGCCAAGATCTCGTTCGGGTTGATGAAAAACTGTTTTTT.